Each of the 19 T cell receptor beta chains below was sequenced from the same sample in a study of metastatic and nonmetastatic thyroid tumors. Not a single patient had been given any form of treatment at any point before undergoing thyroid surgery. TCRdb reassembled clones from the PCR reads with MiXCR. The sample carries some 19,000 clones, about 25% recorded once. Specimen: blood. These receptors were taken from a male donor with papillary thyroid cancer or a benign thyroid nodule (not recorded which). Some clones in this sample may be carry-over from other donors' samples.

The chain carries TRBV2 and TRBJ2-7; D is unresolved. The germline V and J ends were trimmed by 8 bases and 3 bases, with 11 bases remaining between them. Germline assignment: CDR1 SNHLY and CDR2 FYNNEI. The CDR3 is 12 residues long. The CDR3 DNA reads as TGTGCCAGCGCCCGAGCTCACTACGAGCAGTACTTC. It is translated as CASARAHYEQYF.

This clone was recorded at least ten times. This sequence joins TRBV10-3 and TRBJ2-2; 7 bases line up with TRBD2. The CDR3 has 15 amino acids. Germline CDR1 ENHRY, CDR2 SYGVKD. After removal of 3 bases from V and 1 base from J, the junction contained 2 bases not matched to a gene. CDR3 residues: CAISELAGNTGELFF. The CDR3 DNA reads as TGTGCCATCAGTGAATTAGCGGGGAACACCGGGGAGCTGTTTTTT.

This clone is classed as medium-sized. CDR3 bases: TGTGCCACCAGTGCCGGGACGCAGTTTGAGCTCTTCACAGATACGCAGTATTTT. It yields the protein CATSAGTQFELFTDTQYF. The J gene is TRBJ2-3, the V gene TRBV24-1; D may correspond to TRBD1 or TRBD2 (5 bases each). The CDR3 is 18 residues long. Germline V gene data show CDR1 as KGHDR and CDR2 as SFDVKD. V lost 5 bases and J 2 bases, leaving 22 bases between the germline ends.

At least ten counts were recorded for this clone. The chain couples TRBV5-6 to TRBJ2-7, with 8 bases identical to TRBD1. The CDR3 has 14 residues. Trimming removed 5 bases from V and 4 bases from J; junction bases left unmatched: 8. Germline-derived CDR1 and CDR2 are SGHDT and YYEEEE. CDR3 sequence reads: CASRRTGNSYEQYF. The CDR3 DNA reads TGTGCCAGCAGGCGGACAGGGAATAGTTACGAGCAGTACTTC. The full variable domain, with the rest looked up from reference TRBV5-6 and TRBJ2-7, is DAGVTQSPTHLIKTRGQQVTLRCSPKSGHDTVSWYQQALGQGPQFIFQYYEEEERQRGNFPDRFSGHQFPNYSSELNVNALLLGDSALYLCASRRTGNSYEQYFGPGTRLTVT.

This clone was observed once. This chain joins TRBV4-1 and TRBJ1-6; D is perhaps TRBD1 (5 bases). This CDR3 is 15 amino acids long. Deletions cut 4 bases from V and 5 bases from J, with 12 bases between. Germline loops: CDR1 MGHRA, CDR2 YSYEKL. The CDR3 region has the DNA TGCGCCAGCAGCCCCAGGGCGGGGAATAATTCACCCCTCCACTTT. Protein: CASSPRAGNNSPLHF.

By frequency in the sample, this clone is medium-sized. V and J are TRBV11-2 and TRBJ2-1; D is ambiguous. Trimming took 0 bases from V and 9 from J, leaving 12 bases between them. The CDR3 sequence is 14 residues long. Germline loops: CDR1 SGHAT, CDR2 FQNNGV. CDR3 region: CASSLDFSSSEQFF. CDR3 DNA sequence: TGTGCCAGCAGCTTAGATTTCAGCTCATCTGAGCAGTTCTTC.

This clone ranks as medium-sized. The DNA for the CDR3 is TGTGCCAGCAGTCAACAGGGTATGGGTCAGCCCCAGCATTTT. Protein: CASSQQGMGQPQHF. The chain joins TRBV28 to TRBJ1-5; weak D call: TRBD1 (6 bases). The CDR3 contains 14 residues. Germline V gene sequence: CDR1 MDHEN, CDR2 SYDVKM. Trimming cost V 5 bases and J 6 bases, with 14 bases left between them.

In this sample, this clone turned up many times. The chain carries TRBV6-2 or TRBV6-3 and TRBJ2-1; 8 bases are a match to TRBD2. The germline CDR1 and CDR2 sequences are MNHEY and SVGEGT. Trimming at V came to 2 bases and at J to 5 bases, leaving 20 bases not matched to a gene. CDR3 length: 20 amino acids. This CDR3 is CASSYPYEAPTGGPHNEQFF. CDR3 sequence (DNA): TGTGCCAGCAGTTACCCATATGAGGCCCCGACGGGAGGGCCCCACAATGAGCAGTTCTTC.

Regarding this clone: A much larger clone is a single base away; this may be a read error. The same CDR3 arises from other DNA sequences in this sample as well. The chain uses TRBV7-9 and TRBJ2-3, with D tentatively TRBD2 (6 bases). Germline loops: CDR1 SEHNR, CDR2 FQNEAQ (reference sequence). This CDR3 has 14 residues. CDR3 protein: CATALPRESDAQYF. CDR3 DNA sequence: TGTGCCACCGCACTTCCCCGGGAGTCAGATGCGCAGTATTTT.

The chain recombines TRBV5-1 with TRBJ1-2, with D unclear. The germline CDR1 and CDR2 sequences are SGHRS and YFSETQ. This CDR3 has 14 residues. V shed 5 bases and J shed 0 bases, with 11 bases lying between them. The chain's CDR3 is CASSFETPNYGYTF. The CDR3 DNA is TGCGCCAGCAGTTTTGAGACACCTAACTATGGCTACACCTTC.

The chain is built from TRBV5-1 and TRBJ1-2; TRBD1 might be the D (6 bases). Trimming removed 0 bases at V and 6 bases at J, with 12 bases between. The CDR3 runs 14 residues. Germline V CDR1 and CDR2: SGHRS, YFSETQ. This CDR3 reads CASSLGGGAHGYTF. The CDR3 region has the DNA TGCGCCAGCAGCTTGGGTGGGGGGGCTCATGGCTACACCTTC.

V usage is TRBV20-1 and J usage is TRBJ1-2, with unresolved D. Trimming took 6 bases from V and 0 from J, leaving 14 bases between them. CDR1 is DFQATT, CDR2 SNEGSKA, per germline (reference sequence). The CDR3 sequence is 14 residues long. The CDR3 sequence: CSADKQLPNYGYTF. The CDR3 DNA reads as TGCAGTGCCGACAAACAGCTGCCTAACTATGGCTACACCTTC.

The chain joins TRBV4-3 to TRBJ2-6; tentative D call: TRBD2 (5 bases). The germline V gene encodes CDR1 LGHNA and CDR2 YSLEER. V lost 0 bases to trimming and J lost 0 bases, with 6 bases between them. This CDR3 region has 16 residues. The CDR3: CASSQDRGSGANVLTF. Here the CDR3 DNA reads TGCGCCAGCAGCCAAGATCGGGGCTCTGGGGCCAACGTCCTGACTTTC.

This clone came up many times. The rearrangement uses TRBV24-1 and TRBJ2-5; the match to TRBD1 covers 7 bases. CDR1 is KGHDR, CDR2 SFDVKD, per germline. This CDR3 comprises 13 residues. V gave up 6 bases and J gave up 3 bases; unmatched junction bases: 3. CDR3 protein: CATSYRGEETQYF. The CDR3, as DNA: TGTGCCACCAGTTACAGGGGCGAAGAGACCCAGTACTTC.

This clone was found a few times. This chain uses TRBV27 with TRBJ2-1, with 9 bases that match TRBD1. This CDR3 comprises 13 residues. Germline-derived CDR1 and CDR2 are MNHEY and SMNVEV (reference sequence). The J segment lost 5 bases and the V segment lost 10 bases, leaving 6 bases of the junction unmatched. Here the CDR3 DNA reads TGTGCCACCACCGGGACAGGGAACAATGAGCAGTTCTTC. Residues: CATTGTGNNEQFF.

This clone was picked up a small number of times. J is TRBJ2-2 and V is TRBV12-3 or TRBV12-4, with D possibly TRBD2 on 5 matching bases. This CDR3 has 12 amino acids. Trimming took off 4 bases at V and 7 bases at J, with 7 bases between the two ends. For the CDR3, the DNA is TGTGCCAGCAGTTATCGGGGCGGGGAGCTGTTTTTT. Protein: CASSYRGGELFF.

This clone was recorded a few times. This sequence joins TRBV27 and TRBJ2-3; D remains ambiguous. CDR1 MNHEY and CDR2 SMNVEV come from the germline V gene (reference sequence). The CDR3 has 15 residues. V lost 4 bases, J lost 4 bases, and 15 bases lay in between. CDR3 DNA: TGTGCCAGCAGTTCCCCCCCGTCGGGTGCAGATACGCAGTATTTT. Encoded protein: CASSSPPSGADTQYF.

This clone occurred a few times. The chain has TRBV6-1 and TRBJ2-1; D is unresolved. V was cut by 6 bases and J by 0 bases, with 9 bases left in between. The CDR3 spans 14 residues. Germline assignment: CDR1 MNHNS and CDR2 SASEGT. CDR3 loop: CASRRGSSYNEQFF. As DNA, the CDR3 is TGTGCCAGCAGACGAGGAAGCTCCTACAATGAGCAGTTCTTC.

This clone has only one observation. This chain connects TRBV4-2 to TRBJ2-2; TRBD2 matches at 14 bases. The trim removed 4 bases at V and 6 bases at J, leaving 1 base unmatched. The germline V gene encodes CDR1 LGHNA and CDR2 YNFKEQ. The CDR3 contains 15 residues. This CDR3 reads CASSPTSGGAGELFF. For the CDR3, the DNA is TGTGCCAGCAGCCCGACTAGCGGGGGGGCCGGGGAGCTGTTTTTT.